A single sample gave rise to the 29 T cell receptor beta chains below, sequenced in a study of CD8 T cells in ankylosing spondylitis. One entry per CDR3 protein results from TCRdb running MiXCR on the 5' RACE reads. The table records 150,000 to 200,000 distinct CDR3 sequences, 11% of them present only once. The material sequenced was blood, either unsorted or a sorted T cell fraction (not recorded which). The receptors were sampled from a male donor with ankylosing spondylitis or in good health (not recorded which).

This chain uses TRBV7-2 with TRBJ2-7, with 7 bases aligning to TRBD1. There are 15 residues in the CDR3. Looked up from germline, CDR1 is SGHTA and CDR2 is FQGNSA. Trimming removed 1 base from V and 7 bases from J; junction bases left unmatched: 10. The CDR3 region is CASSLGTGFTIEQYF. Written as DNA, the CDR3 is TGTGCCAGCAGCTTAGGGACAGGCTTTACTATAGAGCAGTACTTC.

This clonotype was recorded at least ten times. The V call is TRBV20-1, the J call TRBJ2-2; perhaps D is TRBD1 or TRBD2 (6 bases each). V was clipped by 7 bases and J by 4 bases, with 19 bases between them. The CDR3 covers 15 residues. The V gene's germline CDR1 is DFQATT and CDR2 SNEGSKA (reference sequence). Here the CDR3 reads CSVLRGARGTGELFF. CDR3 nucleotides: TGCAGTGTTTTGAGGGGGGCACGAGGCACCGGGGAGCTGTTTTTT.

This clonotype has a count of ten or more. The chain combines TRBV20-1 with TRBJ2-7; TRBD2 might be the D (6 bases). Germline V gene lookup returns CDR1 DFQATT and CDR2 SNEGSKA (reference sequence). The V end lost 5 bases, the J end lost 2 bases, and 19 bases lay between the germline ends. This CDR3 has 15 residues. The CDR3: CSAGLSLGGAYEQYF. The CDR3 DNA is TGCAGTGCTGGCCTTTCTCTGGGGGGAGCCTACGAGCAGTACTTC.

This clonotype was counted many times. This chain links TRBV5-1 with TRBJ1-2, with D unclear. Germline V gene lookup returns CDR1 SGHRS and CDR2 YFSETQ. Deletions cut 4 bases from V and 3 bases from J, with 4 bases between. The CDR3 is 11 residues long. CDR3 DNA: TGCGCCAGCAGCGACTACTATGGCTACACCTTC. It yields the protein CASSDYYGYTF.

This clonotype was recorded at least ten times. The chain uses TRBV5-1 and TRBJ2-3; unclear D gene. Germline CDR1 is SGHRS and CDR2 is YFSETQ. Trimming stripped 4 bases from V and 0 bases from J, with 15 bases between. This CDR3 is 16 amino acids long. CDR3 in amino acids: CASSDGTDLSTDTQYF. The DNA of the CDR3 is TGCGCCAGCAGCGACGGTACCGACCTTAGCACAGATACGCAGTATTTT.

There are many counts of this clonotype. This chain uses TRBV5-1 with TRBJ2-3; weak D call: TRBD1 (6 bases). CDR1 and CDR2 from the germline V gene are SGHRS and YFSETQ. There are 15 residues in the CDR3. V gave up 3 bases and J gave up 3 bases, with 14 bases separating them. CDR3 in DNA: TGCGCCAGCAGCTCTGAGGGGGATGGGACAGATACGCAGTATTTT. This codes for CASSSEGDGTDTQYF.

There are many counts of this clonotype. The rearrangement joins TRBV20-1 to TRBJ1-1, with 8 positions matching TRBD1. The CDR3 length is 17 residues. J gave up 5 bases and V 8 bases, and 22 bases lay outside the gene matches. Germline V gene lookup returns CDR1 DFQATT and CDR2 SNEGSKA (reference sequence). For the CDR3, the DNA is TGCAGTTCCGGACAGGGCGCGGTTACCTCCGCGGGGACTGAAGCTTTCTTT. Amino acids: CSSGQGAVTSAGTEAFF.

The table lists this clonotype with many counts. This chain uses TRBV5-5 with TRBJ2-3; possible D gene TRBD2, 5 bases. The V end was cut by 0 bases, the J end by 4 bases, with 6 bases between. The CDR3 runs 13 residues. Per germline, CDR1 SGHKS and CDR2 YYEKEE (reference sequence). CDR3 nucleotides: TGTGCCAGCAGCTTGGTGGACTCAGATACGCAGTATTTT. Protein product: CASSLVDSDTQYF. The full variable domain, completed using reference TRBV5-5 and TRBJ2-3, is DAGVTQSPTHLIKTRGQQVTLRCSPISGHKSVSWYQQVLGQGPQFIFQYYEKEERGRGNFPDRFSARQFPNYSSELNVNALLLGDSALYLCASSLVDSDTQYFGPGTRLTVL.

In its sample, this clonotype was seen a few times. The chain couples TRBV5-1 to TRBJ1-1; TRBD1 aligns across 9 bases. Germline V lookup: CDR1 SGHRS, CDR2 YFSETQ. With V trimmed by 3 bases and J by 6 bases, 6 bases remained unmatched. The CDR3 is 14 amino acids. CDR3: CASSSRTGEAEAFF. DNA for the CDR3: TGCGCCAGCAGCTCCCGGACAGGGGAGGCTGAAGCTTTCTTT.

This clonotype was recorded a few times. The chain is built from TRBV13 and TRBJ2-1; 7 bases agree with TRBD1. V trimming: 6 bases; J trimming: 12 bases; junction bases outside the gene matches: 14. From germline, CDR1 is PRHDT and CDR2 FYEKMQ (reference sequence). The CDR3 totals 14 residues. For the CDR3, the DNA is TGTGCCAGCAGACAGAGCCGACAGGGCCAGCGGCAGTTCTTC. The encoded protein is CASRQSRQGQRQFF.

This clonotype was counted many times. This chain uses TRBV3-1 with TRBJ1-2; D is possibly TRBD1 (5 bases). Germline V gene sequence: CDR1 LGHDT, CDR2 YNNKEL (reference sequence). The CDR3 spans 15 residues. V was cut by 3 bases and J by 4 bases, with 15 bases left in between. The DNA for the CDR3 is TGTGCCAGCAGCCATTCCGTAGGGGCCGGCTATGGCTACACCTTC. This encodes CASSHSVGAGYGYTF. The whole variable domain, filled in from reference TRBV3-1 and TRBJ1-2, reads DTAVSQTPKYLVTQMGNDKSIKCEQNLGHDTMYWYKQDSKKFLKIMFSYNNKELIINETVPNRFSPKSPDKAHLNLHINSLELGDSAVYFCASSHSVGAGYGYTFGSGTRLTVV.

This clonotype was counted at least ten times. J is TRBJ1-1 and V is TRBV28; D unresolved. The V end lost 3 bases, the J end lost 5 bases, and 7 bases lay between the germline ends. Looked up from germline, CDR1 is MDHEN and CDR2 is SYDVKM. The CDR3 sequence is 12 residues long. The CDR3 coding sequence is TGTGCCAGCAGTTTTTTGGGGACTGAAGCTTTCTTT. Amino acid sequence: CASSFLGTEAFF.

The DNA for the CDR3 is TGCAGTGGGAGAGGACTCAGCAATCAGCCCCAGCATTTT. Translation: CSGRGLSNQPQHF. The V gene is TRBV20-1, the J gene TRBJ1-5; D gene uncertain. CDR1 and CDR2 from the germline V gene are DFQATT and SNEGSKA (reference sequence). The V gene lost 7 bases and the J gene lost 1 base, with 11 bases spanning the gap. This CDR3 is 13 amino acids long.

This clonotype was counted many times. This sequence joins TRBV5-1 and TRBJ2-1; D is unclear. The CDR3 runs to 13 residues. CDR1 and CDR2 (germline): SGHRS, YFSETQ. Trimming cost V 0 bases and J 4 bases, with 5 bases left between them. The DNA of the CDR3 is TGCGCCAGCAGCTTGGACGTATACAATGAGCAGTTCTTC. The encoded protein is CASSLDVYNEQFF. The whole variable domain, remainder taken from reference TRBV5-1 and TRBJ2-1, is KAGVTQTPRYLIKTRGQQVTLSCSPISGHRSVSWYQQTPGQGLQFLFEYFSETQRNKGNFPGRFSGRQFSNSRSEMNVSTLELGDSALYLCASSLDVYNEQFFGPGTRLTVL.

This clonotype occurred a few times. The chain uses TRBV27 and TRBJ2-2; the match to TRBD2 covers 8 bases. The germline CDR1 and CDR2 sequences are MNHEY and SMNVEV (reference sequence). This CDR3 comprises 14 residues. With 5 bases clipped from V and 6 bases from J, the junction kept 5 bases outside the gene matches. The CDR3 loop reads CASSTHGRAGELFF. In DNA form, the CDR3 reads TGTGCCAGCAGTACCCACGGGAGGGCCGGGGAGCTGTTTTTT.

There are many counts of this clonotype. The chain employs TRBV20-1 and TRBJ2-1; possible D gene TRBD1, 7 bases. The CDR3 is 16 residues long. Germline values: CDR1 DFQATT, CDR2 SNEGSKA (reference sequence). Trimming left V 5 bases short and J 8 bases short, with 25 bases between. CDR3 nucleotide sequence: TGCAGTGCTTATCAAGGGACACAGGGGACTGAGGATGAGCAGTTCTTC. Protein sequence: CSAYQGTQGTEDEQFF.

This clonotype was recorded many times. J is TRBJ2-5 and V is TRBV5-1, with D perhaps TRBD1 (5 bases). V was clipped by 0 bases and J by 0 bases, with 6 bases between them. Germline CDR1 reads SGHRS; CDR2 reads YFSETQ. This CDR3 has 14 residues. The CDR3 protein is CASSLGRDQETQYF. CDR3 nucleotide sequence: TGCGCCAGCAGCTTGGGCAGGGACCAAGAGACCCAGTACTTC. The variable domain in full, with the rest retrieved from reference TRBV5-1 and TRBJ2-5, is KAGVTQTPRYLIKTRGQQVTLSCSPISGHRSVSWYQQTPGQGLQFLFEYFSETQRNKGNFPGRFSGRQFSNSRSEMNVSTLELGDSALYLCASSLGRDQETQYFGPGTRLLVL.

At least ten counts were recorded for this clonotype. V and J are TRBV7-9 and TRBJ1-1; 7 nucleotides line up with TRBD1. CDR1 and CDR2 from the germline V gene are SEHNR and FQNEAQ (reference sequence). V shed 5 bases and J 6 bases; nucleotides not matched to a gene: 15. This CDR3 spans 16 amino acids. The CDR3, as DNA: TGTGCCAGCAGCCGTGGACAGGTAGAGGTCTTTGCTGAAGCTTTCTTT. It yields the protein CASSRGQVEVFAEAFF.

This clonotype occurred a few times. The CDR3 coding sequence is TGCTGCGCTAGAGCCTTGCTGGTGGGGTTCAGCAATCAGCCCCAGCATTTT. Translating it yields CCARALLVGFSNQPQHF. The chain links TRBV20-1 to TRBJ1-5, with D hard to call. The CDR3 loop spans 17 amino acids. CDR1 is DFQATT, CDR2 SNEGSKA, per germline (reference sequence).

This clonotype was observed many times. V usage is TRBV29-1 and J usage is TRBJ1-2; D gene ambiguous. This CDR3 has 12 amino acids. CDR1 is SQVTM and CDR2 is ANQGSEA in the germline V gene. The germline V and J ends were trimmed by 4 bases and 4 bases, with 10 bases remaining between them. As DNA, the CDR3 is TGCAGCGTTGCCGGGAGACTCTATGGCTACACCTTC. It translates to CSVAGRLYGYTF.

In its sample, this clonotype was seen many times. This rearrangement joins TRBV29-1 to TRBJ1-1; D remains ambiguous. V was pared by 1 base and J by 1 base, with 7 bases between. There are 13 residues in the CDR3. The V gene's germline CDR1 is SQVTM and CDR2 ANQGSEA. The CDR3 is CSVEAPGNTEAFF. The CDR3 bases are TGCAGCGTTGAAGCCCCCGGGAACACTGAAGCTTTCTTT.

This sequence joins TRBV7-9 and TRBJ2-5; 12 positions match TRBD2. V trimming: 5 bases; J trimming: 5 bases; junction bases outside the gene matches: 3. The V gene's germline CDR1 is SEHNR and CDR2 FQNEAQ (reference sequence). The CDR3 sequence is 14 residues long. The CDR3 is CASSPTSGRETQYF. The CDR3 bases are TGTGCCAGCAGCCCAACTAGCGGGAGGGAGACCCAGTACTTC.

The chain recombines TRBV20-1 with TRBJ2-7; 10 bases line up with TRBD2. Losses at the gene ends were 3 bases for V and 1 base for J; bases not matched to a gene: 6. Per the germline V gene, CDR1 is DFQATT and CDR2 is SNEGSKA (reference sequence). This CDR3 has 15 residues. The CDR3 DNA reads TGCAGTGCTAGTCGCCCTAGCGGGGGTTCCTACGAGCAGTACTTC. Encoded protein: CSASRPSGGSYEQYF.

This clonotype has a handful of counts. This chain links TRBV27 with TRBJ2-7, with D maybe TRBD1 (6 bases). Germline CDR1 is MNHEY and CDR2 is SMNVEV (reference sequence). The ends were cut back, 5 bases at V and 4 bases at J, with 12 bases in the middle. The CDR3 sequence is 13 residues long. The CDR3 here is CASSKGTRYEQYF. For the CDR3, the DNA is TGTGCCAGCAGTAAGGGGACACGATACGAGCAGTACTTC.

This clonotype was seen only a few times. The chain employs TRBV18 and TRBJ2-3, with D unresolved. With 2 bases removed from V and 0 bases from J, the gap between germline ends came to 6 bases. Germline V lookup: CDR1 KGHSH, CDR2 LQKENI. The CDR3 loop spans 14 amino acids. This CDR3 is CASSPIPSTDTQYF. The DNA for the CDR3 is TGTGCCAGCTCACCAATCCCCAGCACAGATACGCAGTATTTT.

This clonotype was recorded many times. The chain uses TRBV20-1 and TRBJ2-1; possibly TRBD2 for D (5 bases). The CDR3 sequence is 16 residues long. The germline V gene has CDR1 DFQATT and CDR2 SNEGSKA (reference sequence). V gave up 1 base and J gave up 7 bases, with 20 bases separating them. For the CDR3, the DNA is TGCAGTGCTAGAGGAGGGTACAGTGGTCGTACGAATGAGCAGTTCTTC. Amino acid sequence: CSARGGYSGRTNEQFF.

The gene calls are TRBV11-1 and TRBJ2-1; D perhaps matches TRBD1 (5 bases). The germline CDR1 and CDR2 sequences are SGHAT and FQDESV (reference sequence). The length of the CDR3 is 18 residues. V was trimmed by 1 base and J by 0 bases, leaving 16 bases between them. In DNA, the CDR3 is TGTGCCAGCAGCTTAGAGTTAGGGGCGGTTAGCTCCTACAATGAGCAGTTCTTC. Protein: CASSLELGAVSSYNEQFF.

This clonotype has a handful of counts. The rearrangement uses TRBV3-1 and TRBJ2-2, with TRBD1 as a possible D gene (5 bases). The CDR3 runs to 16 residues. Trimming shortened V by 4 bases and J by 2 bases, and 14 bases separated the two germline ends. Looked up from germline, CDR1 is LGHDT and CDR2 is YNNKEL (reference sequence). CDR3: CASSLQAGINTGELFF. CDR3 bases: TGTGCCAGCAGCCTACAAGCAGGGATCAACACCGGGGAGCTGTTTTTT.

This clonotype was found a few times. V and J are TRBV29-1 and TRBJ1-5, with 9 nucleotides matching TRBD1. CDR3 length equals 15 residues. V shed 4 bases and J 4 bases; nucleotides not matched to a gene: 8. Per the germline V gene, CDR1 is SQVTM and CDR2 is ANQGSEA. The DNA for the CDR3 is TGCAGCGTTGGTTTAGGGACAGGGCTAAATCAGCCCCAGCATTTT. Amino acid sequence: CSVGLGTGLNQPQHF. The full variable domain, rest sourced from reference TRBV29-1 and TRBJ1-5, is SAVISQKPSRDICQRGTSLTIQCQVDSQVTMMFWYRQQPGQSLTLIATANQGSEATYESGFVIDKFPISRPNLTFSTLTVSNMSPEDSSIYLCSVGLGTGLNQPQHFGDGTRLSIL.